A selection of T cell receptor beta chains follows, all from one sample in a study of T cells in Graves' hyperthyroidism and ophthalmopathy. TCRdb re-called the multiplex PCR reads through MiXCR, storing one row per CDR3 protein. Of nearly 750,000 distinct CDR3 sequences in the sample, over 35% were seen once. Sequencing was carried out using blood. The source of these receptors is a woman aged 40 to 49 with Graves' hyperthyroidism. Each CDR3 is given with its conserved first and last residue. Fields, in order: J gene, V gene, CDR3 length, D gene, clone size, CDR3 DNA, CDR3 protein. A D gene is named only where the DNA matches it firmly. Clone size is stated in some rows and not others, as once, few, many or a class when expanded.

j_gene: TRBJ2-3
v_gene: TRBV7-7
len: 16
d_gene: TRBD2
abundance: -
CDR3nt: TGTGCTAGCAGCCCTGGGACTAGCGGGAGCACAGATACGCAGTATTTT
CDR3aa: CASSPGTSGSTDTQYF

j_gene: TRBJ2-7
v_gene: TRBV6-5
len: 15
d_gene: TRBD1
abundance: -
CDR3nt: TGTGCCAGCAGTTACTCCGGACAGGGGACCTACGAGCAGTACTTC
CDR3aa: CASSYSGQGTYEQYF

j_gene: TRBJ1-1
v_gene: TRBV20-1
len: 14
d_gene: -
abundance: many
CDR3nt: TGCAGTGCTAGAGATCGATTACTGAACACTGAAGCTTTCTTT
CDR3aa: CSARDRLLNTEAFF

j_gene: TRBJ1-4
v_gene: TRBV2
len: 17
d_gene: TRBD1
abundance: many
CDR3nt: TGTGCCAGCAGTGGGGACAGGCCTCTCACAACTAATGAAAAACTGTTTTTT
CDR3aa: CASSGDRPLTTNEKLFF

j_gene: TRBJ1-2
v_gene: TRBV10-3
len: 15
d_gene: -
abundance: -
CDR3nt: TGTGCCATCAGTGAGTCAGGTCCGCTTAGTTATGGCTACACCTTC
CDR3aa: CAISESGPLSYGYTF

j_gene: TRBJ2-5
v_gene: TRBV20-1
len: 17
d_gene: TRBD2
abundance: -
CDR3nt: TGCAGTGCTATGGGGCTAGCGGGGGGGGCGGCCCAAGAGACCCAGTACTTC
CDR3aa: CSAMGLAGGAAQETQYF

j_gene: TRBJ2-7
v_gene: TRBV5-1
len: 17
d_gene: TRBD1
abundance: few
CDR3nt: TGCGCCAGCAGCTCCTCCACCGGGACAGGGGGTTCCTACGAGCAGTACTTC
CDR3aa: CASSSSTGTGGSYEQYF

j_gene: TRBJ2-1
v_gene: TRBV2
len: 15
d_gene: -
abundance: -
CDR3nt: TGTGCCAGCAGGAGGGCGCGACTGCCATACAATGAGCAGTTCTTC
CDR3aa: CASRRARLPYNEQFF

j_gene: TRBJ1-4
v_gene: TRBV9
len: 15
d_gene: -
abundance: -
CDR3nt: TGTGCCAGCTCACCACTAACAGGGCGCCGTGAAAAACTGTTTTTT
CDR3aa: CASSPLTGRREKLFF

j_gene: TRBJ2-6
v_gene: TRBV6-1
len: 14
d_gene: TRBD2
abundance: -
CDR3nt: TGTGCCAGCAGGGGACTAGCGGGAGCCAACGTCCTGACTTTC
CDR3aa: CASRGLAGANVLTF

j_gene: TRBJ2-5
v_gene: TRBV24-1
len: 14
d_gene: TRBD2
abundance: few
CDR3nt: TGTGCCAGCAGGGCGGGACTAGGGTCGGAGACCCAGTACTTC
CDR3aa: CASRAGLGSETQYF

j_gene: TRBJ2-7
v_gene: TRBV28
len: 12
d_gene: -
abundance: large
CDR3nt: TGTGCCAGCAGTGCCCAGGGTTACGAGCAGTACTTC
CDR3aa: CASSAQGYEQYF

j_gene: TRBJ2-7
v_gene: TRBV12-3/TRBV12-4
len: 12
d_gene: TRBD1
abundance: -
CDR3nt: TGTGCCAGCAGCGGGACAGGGGCCGAGCAGTACTTC
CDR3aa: CASSGTGAEQYF

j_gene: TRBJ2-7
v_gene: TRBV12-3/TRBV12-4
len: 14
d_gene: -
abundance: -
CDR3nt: TGTGCCAGCAGTCCCCTCAGGGAAGAGTCCGAGCAGTACTTC
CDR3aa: CASSPLREESEQYF

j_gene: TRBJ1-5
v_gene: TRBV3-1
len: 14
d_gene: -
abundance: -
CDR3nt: TGTGCCAGCAGCGGTAGTAATAGCAATCAGCCCCAGCATTTT
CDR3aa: CASSGSNSNQPQHF

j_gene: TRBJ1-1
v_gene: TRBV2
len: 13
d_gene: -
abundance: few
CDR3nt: TGTGCCAGCAGTGAAGCGGATGGGGCTGAAGCTTTCTTT
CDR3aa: CASSEADGAEAFF

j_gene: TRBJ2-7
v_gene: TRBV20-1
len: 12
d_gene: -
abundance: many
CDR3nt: TGCAGTGCTAGCAGCCAGGCCTACGAGCAGTACTTC
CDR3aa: CSASSQAYEQYF

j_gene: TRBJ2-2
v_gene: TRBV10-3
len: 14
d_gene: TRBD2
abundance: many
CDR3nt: TGTGCCAGCGGGACTAGCGGGTCCACCGGGGAGCTGTTTTTT
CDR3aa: CASGTSGSTGELFF

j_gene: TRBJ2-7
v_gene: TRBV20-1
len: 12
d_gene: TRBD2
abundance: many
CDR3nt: TGCAGTGCAGATGGACTAGTGGACGAGCAGTACTTC
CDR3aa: CSADGLVDEQYF

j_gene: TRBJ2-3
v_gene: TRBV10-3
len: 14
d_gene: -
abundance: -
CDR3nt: TGTGCCACCCGGTCGGGGGAGAGCACAGATACGCAGTATTTT
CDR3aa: CATRSGESTDTQYF

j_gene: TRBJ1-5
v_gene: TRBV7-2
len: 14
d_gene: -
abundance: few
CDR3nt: TGTGCCAGCAGCTTAGACTGGGGGAATCAGCCCCAGCATTTT
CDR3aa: CASSLDWGNQPQHF

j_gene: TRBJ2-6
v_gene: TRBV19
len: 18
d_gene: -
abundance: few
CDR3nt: TGTGCCAGTAGTATAGCGGTGGGGACATACTCTGGGGCCAACGTCCTGACTTTC
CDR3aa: CASSIAVGTYSGANVLTF

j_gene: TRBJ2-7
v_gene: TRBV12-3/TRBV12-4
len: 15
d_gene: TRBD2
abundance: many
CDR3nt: TGTGCCAGCAGTCCCCAACAAGCGGGGGGGAACGAGCAGTACTTC
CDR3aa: CASSPQQAGGNEQYF

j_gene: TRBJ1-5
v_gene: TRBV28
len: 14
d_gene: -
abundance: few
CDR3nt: TGTGCCAGCAGTTCAGACCGTAGCAATCAGCCCCAGCATTTT
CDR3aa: CASSSDRSNQPQHF

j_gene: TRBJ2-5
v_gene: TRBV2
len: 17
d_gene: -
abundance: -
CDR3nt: TGTGCCAGCAGCTTGGGAAGGGCAGGGGGACTCCAAGAGACCCAGTACTTC
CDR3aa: CASSLGRAGGLQETQYF

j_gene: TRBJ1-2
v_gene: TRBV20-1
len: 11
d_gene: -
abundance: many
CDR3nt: TGCAGTGCCGCGACAGCAGGTGGCTACACCTTC
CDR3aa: CSAATAGGYTF

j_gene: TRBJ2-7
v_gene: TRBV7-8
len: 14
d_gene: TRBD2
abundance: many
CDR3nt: TGTGCCAGCAGCTCATTTAGCGGGAGCTACGAGCAGTACTTC
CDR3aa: CASSSFSGSYEQYF

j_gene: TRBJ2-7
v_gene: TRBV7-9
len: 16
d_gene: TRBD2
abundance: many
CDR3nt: TGTGCCAGCAGCTTAGATGGTAGCGGGGGTGCCTACGAGCAGTACTTC
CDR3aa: CASSLDGSGGAYEQYF

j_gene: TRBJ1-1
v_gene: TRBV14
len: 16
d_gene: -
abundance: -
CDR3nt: TGTGCCAGCGGCTCGGGGGGGCGAGTAAGAGGCACTGAAGCTTTCTTT
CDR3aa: CASGSGGRVRGTEAFF

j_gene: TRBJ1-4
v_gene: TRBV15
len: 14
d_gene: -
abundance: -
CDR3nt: TGTGCCACCAGCAGGACTAGCGGGGCTATAACGCTGTTTTTT
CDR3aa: CATSRTSGAITLFF

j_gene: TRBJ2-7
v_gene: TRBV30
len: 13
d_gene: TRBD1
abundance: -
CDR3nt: TGTGCCTGGAGGAGGCAGGGGGCCAACGAGCAGTACTTC
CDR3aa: CAWRRQGANEQYF

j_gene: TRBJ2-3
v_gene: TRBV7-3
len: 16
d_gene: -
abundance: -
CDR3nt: TGTGCCAGCAGCCCTTCGAGGCGGAGCAGCACAGATACGCAGTATTTT
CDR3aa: CASSPSRRSSTDTQYF

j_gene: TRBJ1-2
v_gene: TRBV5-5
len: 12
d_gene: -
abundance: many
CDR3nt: TGTGCCAGCAGCTCCGGGGGGGTCGGCTACACCTTC
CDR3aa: CASSSGGVGYTF

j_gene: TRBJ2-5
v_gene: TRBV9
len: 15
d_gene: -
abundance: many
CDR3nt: TGTGCCAGCAGCGCCCCCGGGACATACCAAGAGACCCAGTACTTC
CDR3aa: CASSAPGTYQETQYF

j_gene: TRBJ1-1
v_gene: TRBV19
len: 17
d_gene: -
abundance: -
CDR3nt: TGTGCCAGTAGTATTAGGTGGACTACTTCAGGGAGGACTGAAGCTTTCTTT
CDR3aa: CASSIRWTTSGRTEAFF

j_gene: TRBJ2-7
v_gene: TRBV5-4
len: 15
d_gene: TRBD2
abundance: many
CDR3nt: TGTGCCAGCAGCTTCGGGGGGTCTGCGACCTACGAGCAGTACTTC
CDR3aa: CASSFGGSATYEQYF

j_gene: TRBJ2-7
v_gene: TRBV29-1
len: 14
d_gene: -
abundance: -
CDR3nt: TGCAGCATTGTACAACAGGCAAATTTCAACGAGCAGTACTTC
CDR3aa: CSIVQQANFNEQYF